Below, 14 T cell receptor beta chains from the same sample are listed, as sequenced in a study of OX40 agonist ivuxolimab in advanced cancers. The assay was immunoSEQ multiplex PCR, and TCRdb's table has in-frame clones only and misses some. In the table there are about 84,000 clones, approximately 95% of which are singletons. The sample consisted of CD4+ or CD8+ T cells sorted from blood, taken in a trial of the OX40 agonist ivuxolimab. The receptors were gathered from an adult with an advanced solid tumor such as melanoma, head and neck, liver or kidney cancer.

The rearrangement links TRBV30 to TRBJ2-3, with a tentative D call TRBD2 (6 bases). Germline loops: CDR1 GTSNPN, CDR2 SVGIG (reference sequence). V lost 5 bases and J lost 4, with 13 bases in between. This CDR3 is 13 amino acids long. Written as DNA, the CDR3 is TGTGCCTGGGACGGAGGGAGTGCAGATACGCAGTATTTT. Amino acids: CAWDGGSADTQYF.

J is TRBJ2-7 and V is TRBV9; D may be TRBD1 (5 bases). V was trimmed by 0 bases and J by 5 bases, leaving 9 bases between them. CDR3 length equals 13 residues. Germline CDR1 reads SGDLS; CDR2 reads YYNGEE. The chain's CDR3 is CASSVEGVNEQYF. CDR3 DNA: TGTGCCAGCAGCGTAGAAGGGGTCAACGAGCAGTACTTC.

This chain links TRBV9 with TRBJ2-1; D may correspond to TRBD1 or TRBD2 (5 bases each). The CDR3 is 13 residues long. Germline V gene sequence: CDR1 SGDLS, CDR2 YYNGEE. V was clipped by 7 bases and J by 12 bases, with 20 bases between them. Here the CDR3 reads CASQGADRRGQFF. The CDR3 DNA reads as TGTGCCAGCCAGGGCGCAGACAGACGGGGGCAGTTCTTC.

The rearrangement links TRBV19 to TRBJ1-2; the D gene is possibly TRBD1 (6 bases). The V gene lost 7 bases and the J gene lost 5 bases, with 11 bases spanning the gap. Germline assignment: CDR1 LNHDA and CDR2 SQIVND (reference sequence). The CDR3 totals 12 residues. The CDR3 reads CASTPGVYGYTF. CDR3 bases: TGTGCCAGTACCCCAGGGGTTTATGGCTACACCTTC.

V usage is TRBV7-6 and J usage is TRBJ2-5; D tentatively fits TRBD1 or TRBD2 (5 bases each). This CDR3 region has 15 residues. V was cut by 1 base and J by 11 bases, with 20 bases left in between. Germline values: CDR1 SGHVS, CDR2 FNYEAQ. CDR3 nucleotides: TGTGCCAGCAGCTTAGACGGGTCCGGGACCCGCTATCAGTACTTC. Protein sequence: CASSLDGSGTRYQYF.

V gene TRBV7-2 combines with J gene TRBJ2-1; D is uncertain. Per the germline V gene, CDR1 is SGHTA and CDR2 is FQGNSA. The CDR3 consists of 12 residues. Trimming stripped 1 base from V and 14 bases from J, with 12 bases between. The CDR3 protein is CASSLVPLVKFF. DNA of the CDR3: TGTGCCAGCAGCTTAGTCCCTTTGGTGAAGTTCTTC.

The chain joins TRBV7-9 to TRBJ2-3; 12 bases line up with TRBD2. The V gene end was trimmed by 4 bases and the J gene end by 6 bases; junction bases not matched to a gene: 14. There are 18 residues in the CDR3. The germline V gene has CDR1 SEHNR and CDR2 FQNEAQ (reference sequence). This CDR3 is CASSYQLWASGREDTQYF. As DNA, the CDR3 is TGTGCCAGCAGCTATCAACTCTGGGCTAGCGGGAGGGAGGATACGCAGTATTTT.

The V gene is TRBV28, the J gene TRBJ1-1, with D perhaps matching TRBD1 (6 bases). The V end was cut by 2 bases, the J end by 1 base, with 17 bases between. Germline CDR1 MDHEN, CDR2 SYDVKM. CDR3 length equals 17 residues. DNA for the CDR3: TGTGCCAGCAGTTTAACCACCGGGACACACTCGAACACTGAAGCTTTCTTT. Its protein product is CASSLTTGTHSNTEAFF.

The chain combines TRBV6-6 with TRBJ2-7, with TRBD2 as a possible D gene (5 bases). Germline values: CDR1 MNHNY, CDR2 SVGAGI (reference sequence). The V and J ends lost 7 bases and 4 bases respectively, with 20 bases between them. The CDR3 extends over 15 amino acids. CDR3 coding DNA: TGTGCCAGCACTTTTGCGGTACGGGGTCGGTACGAGCAGTACTTC. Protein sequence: CASTFAVRGRYEQYF.

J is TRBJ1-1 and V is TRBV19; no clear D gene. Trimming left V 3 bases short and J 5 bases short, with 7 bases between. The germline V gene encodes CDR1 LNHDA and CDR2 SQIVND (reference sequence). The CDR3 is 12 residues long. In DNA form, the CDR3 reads TGTGCCAGTAGTATCTCTAGGACTGAAGCTTTCTTT. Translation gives CASSISRTEAFF.

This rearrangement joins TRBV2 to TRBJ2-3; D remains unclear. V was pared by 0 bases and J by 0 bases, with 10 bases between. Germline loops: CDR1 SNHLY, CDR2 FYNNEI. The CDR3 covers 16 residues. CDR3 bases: TGTGCCAGCAGTGAAGCGCGGAGTTGGAGCACAGATACGCAGTATTTT. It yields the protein CASSEARSWSTDTQYF.

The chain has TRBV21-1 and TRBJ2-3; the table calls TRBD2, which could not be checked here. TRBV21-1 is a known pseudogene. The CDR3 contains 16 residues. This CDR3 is CASSKRSGTFTDTQYF. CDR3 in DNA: TGTGCCAGCAGCAAAAGGAGCGGGACATTCACAGATACGCAGTATTTT.

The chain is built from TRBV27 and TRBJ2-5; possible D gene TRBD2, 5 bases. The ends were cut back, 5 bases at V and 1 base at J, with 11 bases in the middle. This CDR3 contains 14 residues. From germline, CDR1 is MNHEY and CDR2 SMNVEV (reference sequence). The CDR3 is CASSGYTSQETQYF. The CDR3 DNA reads TGTGCCAGCAGTGGTTATACTAGCCAAGAGACCCAGTACTTC.

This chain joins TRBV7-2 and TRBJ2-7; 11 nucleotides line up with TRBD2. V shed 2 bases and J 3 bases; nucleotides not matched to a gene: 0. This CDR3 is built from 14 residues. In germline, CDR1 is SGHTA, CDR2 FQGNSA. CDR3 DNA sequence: TGTGCCAGCAGCTTAACTAGCGGGAGCTACGAGCAGTACTTC. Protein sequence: CASSLTSGSYEQYF.